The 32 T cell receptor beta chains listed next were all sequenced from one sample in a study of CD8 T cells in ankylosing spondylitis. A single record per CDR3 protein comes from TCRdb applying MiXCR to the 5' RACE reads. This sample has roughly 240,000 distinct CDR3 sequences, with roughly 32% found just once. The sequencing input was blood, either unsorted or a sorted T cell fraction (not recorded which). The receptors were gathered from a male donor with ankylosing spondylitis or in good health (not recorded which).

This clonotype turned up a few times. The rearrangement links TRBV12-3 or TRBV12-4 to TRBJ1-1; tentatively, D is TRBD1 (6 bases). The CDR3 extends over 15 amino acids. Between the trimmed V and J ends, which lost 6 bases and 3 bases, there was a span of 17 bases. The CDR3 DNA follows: TGTGCCAGCAGGGCCCGACAGGAAAGGGACACTGAAGCTTTCTTT. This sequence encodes CASRARQERDTEAFF.

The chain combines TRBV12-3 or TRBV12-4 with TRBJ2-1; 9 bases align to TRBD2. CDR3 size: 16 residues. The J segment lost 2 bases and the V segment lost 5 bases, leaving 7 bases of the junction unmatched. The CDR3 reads CASSPSRGGAYNEQFF. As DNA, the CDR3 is TGTGCCAGCAGTCCATCTCGCGGGGGGGCCTACAATGAGCAGTTCTTC.

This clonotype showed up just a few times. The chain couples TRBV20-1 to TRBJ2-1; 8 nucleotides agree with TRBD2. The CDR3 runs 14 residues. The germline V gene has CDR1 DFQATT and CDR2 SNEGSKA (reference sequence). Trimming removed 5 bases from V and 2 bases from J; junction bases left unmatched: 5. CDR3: CSALRAGAYNEQFF. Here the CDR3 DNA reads TGCAGTGCTCTCAGAGCGGGGGCCTACAATGAGCAGTTCTTC.

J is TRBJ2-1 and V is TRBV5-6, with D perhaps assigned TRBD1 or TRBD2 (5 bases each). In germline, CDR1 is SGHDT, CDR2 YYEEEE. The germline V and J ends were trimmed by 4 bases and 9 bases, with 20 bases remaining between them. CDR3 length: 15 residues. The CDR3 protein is CASSTYGGKGSEQFF. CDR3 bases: TGTGCCAGCAGCACCTATGGGGGTAAGGGGAGTGAGCAGTTCTTC. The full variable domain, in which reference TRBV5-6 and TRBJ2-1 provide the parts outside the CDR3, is DAGVTQSPTHLIKTRGQQVTLRCSPKSGHDTVSWYQQALGQGPQFIFQYYEEEERQRGNFPDRFSGHQFPNYSSELNVNALLLGDSALYLCASSTYGGKGSEQFFGPGTRLTVL.

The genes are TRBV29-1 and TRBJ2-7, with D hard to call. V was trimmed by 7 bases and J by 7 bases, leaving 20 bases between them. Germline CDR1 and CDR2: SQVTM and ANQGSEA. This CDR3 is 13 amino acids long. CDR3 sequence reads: CSAVSAVTWEQYF. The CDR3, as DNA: TGCAGCGCTGTCTCGGCGGTGACGTGGGAGCAGTACTTC.

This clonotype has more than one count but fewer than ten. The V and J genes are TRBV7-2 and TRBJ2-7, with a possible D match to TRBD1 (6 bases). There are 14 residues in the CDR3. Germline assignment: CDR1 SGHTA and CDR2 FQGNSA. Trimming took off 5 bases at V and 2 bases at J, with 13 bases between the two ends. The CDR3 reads CASSKGGEAYEQYF. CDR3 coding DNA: TGTGCCAGCAGCAAAGGGGGAGAGGCCTACGAGCAGTACTTC.

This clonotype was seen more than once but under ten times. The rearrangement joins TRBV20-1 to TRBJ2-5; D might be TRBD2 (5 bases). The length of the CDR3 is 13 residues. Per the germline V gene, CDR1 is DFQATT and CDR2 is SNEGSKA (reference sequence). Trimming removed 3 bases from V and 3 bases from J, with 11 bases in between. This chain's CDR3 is CSASGVGKETQYF. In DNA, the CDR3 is TGCAGTGCTAGTGGGGTCGGGAAAGAGACCCAGTACTTC.

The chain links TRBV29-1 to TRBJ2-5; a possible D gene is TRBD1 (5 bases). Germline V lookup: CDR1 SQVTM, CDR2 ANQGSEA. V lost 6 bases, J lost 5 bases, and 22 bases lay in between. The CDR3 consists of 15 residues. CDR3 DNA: TGCAGCGTCCGCTCCTGGGCCAGGGCGCAGGAGACCCAGTACTTC. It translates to CSVRSWARAQETQYF.

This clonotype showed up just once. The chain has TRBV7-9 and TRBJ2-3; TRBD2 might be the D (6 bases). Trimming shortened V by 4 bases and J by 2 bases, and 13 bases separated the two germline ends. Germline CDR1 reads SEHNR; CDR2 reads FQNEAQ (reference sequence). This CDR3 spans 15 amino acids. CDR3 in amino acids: CASSSGGTYTDTQYF. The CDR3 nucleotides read TGTGCCAGCAGCTCTGGCGGGACTTACACAGATACGCAGTATTTT.

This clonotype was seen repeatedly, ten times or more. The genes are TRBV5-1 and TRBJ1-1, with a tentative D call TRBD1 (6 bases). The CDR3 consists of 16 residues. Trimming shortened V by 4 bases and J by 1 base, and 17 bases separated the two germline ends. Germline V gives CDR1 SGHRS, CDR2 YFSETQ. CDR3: CASSRQGTKGNTEAFF. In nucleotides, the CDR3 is TGCGCCAGCAGCCGGCAGGGGACGAAGGGGAACACTGAAGCTTTCTTT. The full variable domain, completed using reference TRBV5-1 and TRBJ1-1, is KAGVTQTPRYLIKTRGQQVTLSCSPISGHRSVSWYQQTPGQGLQFLFEYFSETQRNKGNFPGRFSGRQFSNSRSEMNVSTLELGDSALYLCASSRQGTKGNTEAFFGQGTRLTVV.

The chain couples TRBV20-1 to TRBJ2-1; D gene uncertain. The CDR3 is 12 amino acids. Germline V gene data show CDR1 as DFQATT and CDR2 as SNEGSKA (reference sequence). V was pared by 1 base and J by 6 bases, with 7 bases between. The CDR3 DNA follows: TGCAGTGCTAGAGTTTCGGTCAATGAGCAGTTCTTC. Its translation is CSARVSVNEQFF.

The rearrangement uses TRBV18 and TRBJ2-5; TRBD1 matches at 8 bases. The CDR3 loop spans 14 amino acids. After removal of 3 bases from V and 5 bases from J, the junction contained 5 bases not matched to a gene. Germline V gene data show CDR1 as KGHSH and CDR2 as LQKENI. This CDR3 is CASSPLDRAETQYF. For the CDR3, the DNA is TGTGCCAGCTCACCGCTGGACAGGGCGGAGACCCAGTACTTC.

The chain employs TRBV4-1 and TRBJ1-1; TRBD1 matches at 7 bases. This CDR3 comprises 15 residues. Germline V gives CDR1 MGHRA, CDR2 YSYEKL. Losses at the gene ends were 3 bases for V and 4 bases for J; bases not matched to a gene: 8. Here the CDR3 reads CASSHLQGSGTEAFF. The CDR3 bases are TGCGCCAGCAGCCATCTACAGGGGTCCGGCACTGAAGCTTTCTTT.

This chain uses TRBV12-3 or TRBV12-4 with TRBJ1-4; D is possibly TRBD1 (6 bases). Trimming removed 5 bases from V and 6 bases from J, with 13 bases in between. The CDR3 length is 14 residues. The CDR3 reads CASSQQGGDEKLFF. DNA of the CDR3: TGTGCCAGCAGTCAACAGGGTGGAGATGAAAAACTGTTTTTT.

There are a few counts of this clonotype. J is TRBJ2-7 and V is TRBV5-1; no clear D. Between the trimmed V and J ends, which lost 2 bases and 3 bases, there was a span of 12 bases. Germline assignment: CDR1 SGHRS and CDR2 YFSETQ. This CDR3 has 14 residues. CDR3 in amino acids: CASSLTTGNYEQYF. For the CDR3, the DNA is TGCGCCAGCAGCTTAACAACGGGCAACTACGAGCAGTACTTC.

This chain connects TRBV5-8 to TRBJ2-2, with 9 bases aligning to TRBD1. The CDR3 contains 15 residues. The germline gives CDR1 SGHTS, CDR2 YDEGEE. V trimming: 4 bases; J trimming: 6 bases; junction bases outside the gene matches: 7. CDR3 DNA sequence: TGTGCCAGCAGCAACACAGGGGGCTGGGCCGGGGAGCTGTTTTTT. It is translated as CASSNTGGWAGELFF.

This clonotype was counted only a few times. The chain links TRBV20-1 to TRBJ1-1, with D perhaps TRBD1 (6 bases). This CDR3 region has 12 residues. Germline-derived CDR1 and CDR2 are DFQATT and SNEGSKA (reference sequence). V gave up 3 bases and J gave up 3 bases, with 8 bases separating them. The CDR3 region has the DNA TGCAGTGCTAGTAACAGGGACACTGAAGCTTTCTTT. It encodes CSASNRDTEAFF.

The CDR3 DNA reads TGTGCCAGCAGTTCCCATGGGACGGCCAATTCCTACGAGCAGTACTTC. This sequence encodes CASSSHGTANSYEQYF. The chain links TRBV7-2 to TRBJ2-7; D might be TRBD1 or TRBD2, each matching 5 bases. This CDR3 spans 16 amino acids. V lost 6 bases and J lost 1, with 19 bases in between. Germline CDR1 and CDR2: SGHTA and FQGNSA.

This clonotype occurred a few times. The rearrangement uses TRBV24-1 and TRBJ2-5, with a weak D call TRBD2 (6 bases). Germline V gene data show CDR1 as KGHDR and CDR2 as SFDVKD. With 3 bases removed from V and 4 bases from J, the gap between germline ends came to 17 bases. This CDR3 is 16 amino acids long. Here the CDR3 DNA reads TGTGCCACCAGTGATGTACTCGCCGGGACTCCAGAGACCCAGTACTTC. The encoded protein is CATSDVLAGTPETQYF.

The CDR3: CASSLIRGVVHF. CDR3 DNA sequence: TGTGCCAGCAGTTTAATAAGGGGCGTAGTGCACTTT. The chain employs TRBV28 and TRBJ1-6, with D perhaps TRBD1 (5 bases). This CDR3 has 12 amino acids. Germline CDR1 is MDHEN and CDR2 is SYDVKM. The germline V and J ends were trimmed by 2 bases and 19 bases, with 15 bases remaining between them.

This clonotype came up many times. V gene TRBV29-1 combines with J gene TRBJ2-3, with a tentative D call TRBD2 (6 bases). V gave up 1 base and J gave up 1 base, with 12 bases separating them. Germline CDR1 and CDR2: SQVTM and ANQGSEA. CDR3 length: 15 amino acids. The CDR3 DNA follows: TGCAGCGTTGAAGTGTGGCGGGGCGGCACAGATACGCAGTATTTT. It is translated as CSVEVWRGGTDTQYF.

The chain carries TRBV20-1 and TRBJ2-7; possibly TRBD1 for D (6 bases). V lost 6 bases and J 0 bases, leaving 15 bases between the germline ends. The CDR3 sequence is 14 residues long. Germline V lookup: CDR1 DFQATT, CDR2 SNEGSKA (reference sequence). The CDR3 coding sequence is TGCAGTGCGTCCCGGGACACCTACTCCTACGAGCAGTACTTC. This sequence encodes CSASRDTYSYEQYF.

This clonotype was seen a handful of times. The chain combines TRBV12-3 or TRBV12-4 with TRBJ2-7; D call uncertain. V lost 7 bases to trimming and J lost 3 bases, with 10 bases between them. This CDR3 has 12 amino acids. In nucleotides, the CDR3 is TGTGCCAGCACCCCGGACGGCTACGAGCAGTACTTC. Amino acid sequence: CASTPDGYEQYF.

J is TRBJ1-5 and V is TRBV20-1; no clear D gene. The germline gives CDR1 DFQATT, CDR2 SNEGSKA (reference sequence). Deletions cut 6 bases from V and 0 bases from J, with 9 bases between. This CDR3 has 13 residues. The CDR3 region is CSALIRSNQPQHF. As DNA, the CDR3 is TGCAGTGCCCTCATCCGTAGCAATCAGCCCCAGCATTTT.

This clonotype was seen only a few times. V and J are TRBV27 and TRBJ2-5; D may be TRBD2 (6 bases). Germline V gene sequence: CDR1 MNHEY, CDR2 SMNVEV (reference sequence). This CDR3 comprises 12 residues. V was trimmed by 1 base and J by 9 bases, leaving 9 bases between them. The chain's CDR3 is CASSLLGGAQYF. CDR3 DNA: TGTGCCAGCAGTTTATTGGGCGGGGCCCAGTACTTC.

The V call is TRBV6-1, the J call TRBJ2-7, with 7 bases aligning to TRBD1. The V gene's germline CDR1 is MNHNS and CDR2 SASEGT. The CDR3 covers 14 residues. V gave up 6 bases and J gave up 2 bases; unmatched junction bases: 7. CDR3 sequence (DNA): TGTGCCAGCAGAAAGGACAGGAGAACCTACGAGCAGTACTTC. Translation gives CASRKDRRTYEQYF.

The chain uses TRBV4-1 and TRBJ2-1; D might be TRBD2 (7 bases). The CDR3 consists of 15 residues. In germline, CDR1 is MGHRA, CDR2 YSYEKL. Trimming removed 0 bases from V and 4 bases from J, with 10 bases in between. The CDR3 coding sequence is TGCGCCAGCAGCCAAGAACAGGGACTATACAATGAGCAGTTCTTC. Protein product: CASSQEQGLYNEQFF.

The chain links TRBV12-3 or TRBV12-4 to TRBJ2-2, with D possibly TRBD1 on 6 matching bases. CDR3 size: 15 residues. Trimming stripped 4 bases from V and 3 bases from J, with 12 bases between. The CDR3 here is CASSWGQADTGELFF. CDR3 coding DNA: TGTGCCAGCAGTTGGGGGCAGGCGGACACCGGGGAGCTGTTTTTT.

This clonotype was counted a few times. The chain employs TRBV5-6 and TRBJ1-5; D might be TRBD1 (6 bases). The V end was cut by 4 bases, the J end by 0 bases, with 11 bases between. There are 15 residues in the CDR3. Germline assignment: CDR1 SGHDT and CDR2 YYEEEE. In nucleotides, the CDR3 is TGTGCCAGCAGCAGGACAGAGAATAGCAATCAGCCCCAGCATTTT. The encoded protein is CASSRTENSNQPQHF.

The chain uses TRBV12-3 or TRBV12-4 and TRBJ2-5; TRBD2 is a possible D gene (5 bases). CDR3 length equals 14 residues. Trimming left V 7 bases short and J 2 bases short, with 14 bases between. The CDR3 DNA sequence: TGTGCCAGCACCCCTGGGAGTGGGCAAGAGACCCAGTACTTC. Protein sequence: CASTPGSGQETQYF.

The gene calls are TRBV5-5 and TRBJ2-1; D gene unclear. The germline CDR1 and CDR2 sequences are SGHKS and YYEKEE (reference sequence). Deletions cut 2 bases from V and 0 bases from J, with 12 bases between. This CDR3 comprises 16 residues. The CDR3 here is CASSFSVSRSYNEQFF. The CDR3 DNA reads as TGTGCCAGCAGCTTTAGTGTGTCCCGCTCCTACAATGAGCAGTTCTTC.

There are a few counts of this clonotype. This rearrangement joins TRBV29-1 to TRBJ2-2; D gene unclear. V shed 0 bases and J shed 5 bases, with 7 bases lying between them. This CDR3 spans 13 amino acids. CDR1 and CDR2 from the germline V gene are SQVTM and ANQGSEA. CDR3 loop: CSVEDLGTGELFF. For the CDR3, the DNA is TGCAGCGTTGAAGATCTTGGTACCGGGGAGCTGTTTTTT.